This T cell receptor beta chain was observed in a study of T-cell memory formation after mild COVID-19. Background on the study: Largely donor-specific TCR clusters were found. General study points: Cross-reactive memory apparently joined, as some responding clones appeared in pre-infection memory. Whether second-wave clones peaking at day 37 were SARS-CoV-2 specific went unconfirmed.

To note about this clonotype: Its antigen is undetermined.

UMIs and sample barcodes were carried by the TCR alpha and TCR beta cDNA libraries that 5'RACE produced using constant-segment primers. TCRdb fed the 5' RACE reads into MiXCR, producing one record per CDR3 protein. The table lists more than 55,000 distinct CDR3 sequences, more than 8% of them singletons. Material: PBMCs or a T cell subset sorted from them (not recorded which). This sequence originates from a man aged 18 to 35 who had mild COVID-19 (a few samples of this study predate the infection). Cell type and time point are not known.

The CDR3 loop is CSAREGLAYQETQYF. CDR3 bases: TGCAGTGCTAGAGAGGGACTAGCGTACCAAGAGACCCAGTACTTC. The chain links TRBV20-1 to TRBJ2-5, with TRBD2 matching 10 bases. This CDR3 has 15 amino acids. Germline V lookup: CDR1 DFQATT, CDR2 SNEGSKA (reference sequence). After removal of 0 bases from V and 0 bases from J, the junction contained 1 base not matched to a gene.